This note documents a single T cell receptor beta chain sequence. Some clones are missing from TCRdb's copy, which holds only in-frame ones; the method was immunoSEQ multiplex PCR. The table has 50,000 to 60,000 clones, about nine tenths seen once. The CDR3 runs 14 residues. The V gene's germline CDR1 is SGDLS and CDR2 YYNGEE. V dropped 3 bases and J dropped 2; count of bases not matched to a gene: 3. This sample is part of a study of technical replicates of blood from a few donors. This rearrangement joins TRBV9 to TRBJ2-3; 7 bases fit TRBD2. The TCR sequence derives from a human donor in good health. Some clones in this sample may be carry-over from other donors' samples. The specimen sequenced was PBMCs. CDR3 in DNA: TGTGCCAGCAGCGCGCTAGCGGACACAGATACGCAGTATTTT. It codes for CASSALADTDTQYF.